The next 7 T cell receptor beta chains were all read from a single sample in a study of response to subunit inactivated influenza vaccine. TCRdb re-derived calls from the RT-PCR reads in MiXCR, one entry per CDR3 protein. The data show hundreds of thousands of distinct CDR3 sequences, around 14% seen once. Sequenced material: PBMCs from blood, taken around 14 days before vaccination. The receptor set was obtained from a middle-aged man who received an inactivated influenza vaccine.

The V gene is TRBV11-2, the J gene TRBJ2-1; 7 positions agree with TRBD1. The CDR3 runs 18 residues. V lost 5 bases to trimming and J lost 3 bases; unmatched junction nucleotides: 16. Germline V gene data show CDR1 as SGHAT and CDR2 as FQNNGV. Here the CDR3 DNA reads TGTGCCAGCAGCCCCCCGGGACAGCCGCACCCTTTCTACAATGAGCAGTTCTTC. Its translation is CASSPPGQPHPFYNEQFF.

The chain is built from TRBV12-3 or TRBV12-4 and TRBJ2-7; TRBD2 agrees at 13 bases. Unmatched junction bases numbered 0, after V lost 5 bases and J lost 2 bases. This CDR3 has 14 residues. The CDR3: CASSTSGGAYEQYF. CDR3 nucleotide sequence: TGTGCCAGCAGTACTAGCGGGGGGGCCTACGAGCAGTACTTC.

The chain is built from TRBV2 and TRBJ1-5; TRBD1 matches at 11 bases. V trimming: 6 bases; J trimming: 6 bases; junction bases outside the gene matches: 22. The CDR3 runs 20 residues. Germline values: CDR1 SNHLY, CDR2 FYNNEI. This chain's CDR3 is CASRAFLSVDRGRGTQPQHF. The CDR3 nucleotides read TGTGCCAGCAGAGCATTCCTCAGTGTGGACAGGGGGCGCGGGACTCAGCCCCAGCATTTT. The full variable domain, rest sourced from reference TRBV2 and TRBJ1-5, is EPEVTQTPSHQVTQMGQEVILRCVPISNHLYFYWYRQILGQKVEFLVSFYNNEISEKSEIFDDQFSVERPDGSNFTLKIRSTKLEDSAMYFCASRAFLSVDRGRGTQPQHFGDGTRLSIL.

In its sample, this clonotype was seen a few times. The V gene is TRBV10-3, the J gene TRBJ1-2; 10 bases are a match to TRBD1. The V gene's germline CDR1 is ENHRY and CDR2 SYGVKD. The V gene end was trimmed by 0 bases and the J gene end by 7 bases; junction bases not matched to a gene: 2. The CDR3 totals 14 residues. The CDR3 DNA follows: TGTGCCATCAGTGAGTCCGGGACAGGGGTTGGCTACACCTTC. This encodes CAISESGTGVGYTF.

The CDR3 coding sequence is TGCAGTGCCCCATCCTGGGATACGCAGTATTTT. Its protein is CSAPSWDTQYF. This sequence joins TRBV20-1 and TRBJ2-3; D unclear. The germline gives CDR1 DFQATT, CDR2 SNEGSKA (reference sequence). Deletions cut 6 bases from V and 6 bases from J, with 10 bases between. There are 11 residues in the CDR3.

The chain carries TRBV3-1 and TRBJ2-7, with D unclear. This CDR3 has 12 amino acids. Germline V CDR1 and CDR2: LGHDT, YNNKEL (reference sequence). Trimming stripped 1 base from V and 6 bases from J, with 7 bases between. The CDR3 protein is CASSQVDFEQYF. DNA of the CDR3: TGTGCCAGCAGCCAAGTTGACTTCGAGCAGTACTTC.

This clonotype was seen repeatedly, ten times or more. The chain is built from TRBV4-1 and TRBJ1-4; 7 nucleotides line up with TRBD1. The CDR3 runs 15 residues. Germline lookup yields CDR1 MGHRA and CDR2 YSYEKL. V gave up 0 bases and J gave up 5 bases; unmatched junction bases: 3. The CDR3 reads CASSQDVTGNEKLFF. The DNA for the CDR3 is TGCGCCAGCAGCCAAGATGTGACAGGGAATGAAAAACTGTTTTTT.